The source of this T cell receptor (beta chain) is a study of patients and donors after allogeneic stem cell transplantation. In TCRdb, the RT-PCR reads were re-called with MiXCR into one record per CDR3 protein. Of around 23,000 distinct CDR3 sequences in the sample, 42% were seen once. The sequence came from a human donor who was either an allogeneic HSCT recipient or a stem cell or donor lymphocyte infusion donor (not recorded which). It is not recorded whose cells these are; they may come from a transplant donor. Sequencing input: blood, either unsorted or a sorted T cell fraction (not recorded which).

The CDR3 reads CSARRTVSGNTIYF. As DNA, the CDR3 is TGCAGTGCTAGAAGGACGGTCTCTGGAAACACCATATATTTT. The rearrangement links TRBV20-1 to TRBJ1-3; D ambiguous. V shed 2 bases and J shed 0 bases, with 8 bases lying between them. The CDR3 runs 14 residues. The germline CDR1 and CDR2 sequences are DFQATT and SNEGSKA (reference sequence).